This TCR beta chain was sequenced in a study of Graves' ophthalmopathy and Graves' hyperthyroidism. For repertoire sequencing, the TCR beta CDR3 regions were amplified from RNA transcripts. RT-PCR was first run with HTBI primers, then multiplex PCR in a second round. TCRdb re-analysed the multiplex PCR reads in MiXCR, keeping a single row per CDR3 protein. In the table there are more than 300,000 distinct CDR3 sequences, approximately 18% of which are singletons. This clonotype was observed many times. Germline lookup yields CDR1 KGHDR and CDR2 SFDVKD. The V gene end was trimmed by 3 bases and the J gene end by 6 bases; junction bases not matched to a gene: 10. This CDR3 contains 16 residues.

The rearrangement links TRBV24-1 to TRBJ2-7; 10 bases are shared with TRBD1. This clonotype was sampled from an adult woman with stable Graves' hyperthyroidism. The sequenced material came from peripheral blood. CDR3 in DNA: TGTGCCACCAGTGATCACCCGGGACAGGGGTCGGGCGAGCAGTACTTC. Translating it yields CATSDHPGQGSGEQYF.